This TCR beta chain was documented in a study of shared clonotypes between healthy human individuals. Findings and caveats of the study: A small donor pool kept down the genetic and exposure-history diversity that was represented.

A note on this clone: Its antigen is still unknown.

In the naive CD8 group, cells lacked CD45RO and were positively selected for CCR7, so terminally differentiated effector memory CD45RA+ cells were left out. CDR3 length equals 14 residues. The germline CDR1 and CDR2 sequences are SGHTA and FQGTGA. The V end lost 0 bases, the J end lost 1 base, and 7 bases lay between the germline ends. Using immunoSEQ multiplex PCR, the repertoire was profiled, and TCRdb retains in-frame clones only, with some absent. The data show roughly 2,000,000 clones, 80% to 95% seen once. The sample comprised naive CD8+ T cells from PBMCs. This clonotype was obtained from a young man in good health. Some clones in this sample may be carry-over from other donors' samples. This sequence joins TRBV7-3 and TRBJ2-7; no clear D. DNA of the CDR3: TGTGCCAGCAGCTTAACTCTAGGGTCCTACGAGCAGTACTTC. Translating it yields CASSLTLGSYEQYF.